The rows below give T cell receptor beta chains drawn from one sample of a study of metastatic and nonmetastatic thyroid tumors. From the PCR reads, TCRdb re-called clones with MiXCR. Among about 59,000 clones listed, around 15% were seen once. Sequenced material: blood. The receptor source for this set is a male donor with papillary thyroid cancer or a benign thyroid nodule (not recorded which). Some clones in this sample may be carry-over from other donors' samples. Both conserved end residues are part of each CDR3. Fields, in order: V gene, J gene, D gene, clone size, CDR3 DNA, CDR3 protein. The D gene is left open where the match is weak. Clone sizes are given selectively: once, few, many, or a class where the clone is expanded.

v_gene: TRBV6-1; j_gene: TRBJ1-4; d_gene: -; abundance: many; CDR3nt: TGTGCCAGCAGTCCAGTAAGCGTCAATGAAAAACTGTTTTTT; CDR3aa: CASSPVSVNEKLFF
v_gene: TRBV4-1; j_gene: TRBJ2-3; d_gene: TRBD1; abundance: many; CDR3nt: TGCGCCAGCAGCCAAGGGGACAGGGCATTTTGGGATACGCAGTATTTT; CDR3aa: CASSQGDRAFWDTQYF
v_gene: TRBV6-1; j_gene: TRBJ2-1; d_gene: TRBD2; abundance: -; CDR3nt: TGTGCCAGCAGCGGACTAGCGGGGGAGCTCAATGAGCAGTTCTTC; CDR3aa: CASSGLAGELNEQFF
v_gene: TRBV24-1; j_gene: TRBJ2-7; d_gene: TRBD1; abundance: -; CDR3nt: TGTGCCACCAGTGAATATACGGGACAGGGCGACTCTCTCTACGAGCAGTACTTC; CDR3aa: CATSEYTGQGDSLYEQYF
v_gene: TRBV11-2; j_gene: TRBJ1-2; d_gene: -; abundance: -; CDR3nt: TGTGCCAGCAGCGAGAGACAGGTCCCCACTTCCTATTGCTACACCTTC; CDR3aa: CASSERQVPTSYCYTF
v_gene: TRBV9; j_gene: TRBJ1-2; d_gene: -; abundance: many; CDR3nt: TGTGCCAGCAGCTTGGGCCCATATGGCTACACCTTC; CDR3aa: CASSLGPYGYTF
v_gene: TRBV28; j_gene: TRBJ2-3; d_gene: -; abundance: many; CDR3nt: TGTGCCAGCAGTGGAAAGAGGACAGATACGCAGTATTTT; CDR3aa: CASSGKRTDTQYF
v_gene: TRBV12-3/TRBV12-4; j_gene: TRBJ1-2; d_gene: -; abundance: medium-sized; CDR3nt: TGTGCCAGCAGTGGGGGTTGGGGCTACACCTTC; CDR3aa: CASSGGWGYTF
v_gene: TRBV20-1; j_gene: TRBJ2-3; d_gene: TRBD1; abundance: many; CDR3nt: TGCAGTGCTAGAGACAGGGGGCCCACAGATACGCAGTATTTT; CDR3aa: CSARDRGPTDTQYF
v_gene: TRBV27; j_gene: TRBJ2-7; d_gene: TRBD1; abundance: -; CDR3nt: TGTGCCACCCGCCCCGGGACAGGGGAATACGAGCAGTACTTC; CDR3aa: CATRPGTGEYEQYF
v_gene: TRBV3-1; j_gene: TRBJ2-7; d_gene: -; abundance: many; CDR3nt: TGTGCCAGCAGCCAACAATGGGGATTCGAGCAGTACTTC; CDR3aa: CASSQQWGFEQYF
v_gene: TRBV3-1; j_gene: TRBJ2-7; d_gene: TRBD1; abundance: many; CDR3nt: TGTGCCAGCAGCCAAGCAAGGACAGGGAGGTACGAGCAGTACTTC; CDR3aa: CASSQARTGRYEQYF
v_gene: TRBV5-1; j_gene: TRBJ1-3; d_gene: TRBD1; abundance: -; CDR3nt: TGCGCCAGCAGACCAACAGGGGTCGGAAACACCATATATTTT; CDR3aa: CASRPTGVGNTIYF
v_gene: TRBV28; j_gene: TRBJ2-7; d_gene: -; abundance: many; CDR3nt: TGTGCCAGCAGTTTTTCAGGACTGTCAGGCGAGCAGTACTTC; CDR3aa: CASSFSGLSGEQYF
v_gene: TRBV30; j_gene: TRBJ2-5; d_gene: TRBD2; abundance: many; CDR3nt: TGTGCCTGGAGTGTACTGGCGGGAGGGCCAGGAGAGACCCAGTACTTC; CDR3aa: CAWSVLAGGPGETQYF
v_gene: TRBV18; j_gene: TRBJ1-1; d_gene: -; abundance: -; CDR3nt: TGTGCCAGCTCACCAAACATGGGGAACAGGGAAATCAGTGAAGCTTTCTTT; CDR3aa: CASSPNMGNREISEAFF
v_gene: TRBV30; j_gene: TRBJ2-7; d_gene: -; abundance: -; CDR3nt: TGTGCCTGGAGTGTACACGGGAGTGCCATTTACGAGCAGTACTTC; CDR3aa: CAWSVHGSAIYEQYF
v_gene: TRBV30; j_gene: TRBJ1-5; d_gene: TRBD1; abundance: -; CDR3nt: TGTGCCTGGGGTGAACAGGGGGCACTTAGCAATCAGCCCCAGCATTTT; CDR3aa: CAWGEQGALSNQPQHF
v_gene: TRBV5-1; j_gene: TRBJ2-2; d_gene: -; abundance: -; CDR3nt: TGCGCCGGCAGCTTAAATACAGGGCTGGGGAACACCGTGGAGCTGTTTTTT; CDR3aa: CAGSLNTGLGNTVELFF
v_gene: TRBV20-1; j_gene: TRBJ2-1; d_gene: -; abundance: -; CDR3nt: TGCAGTGCTAGATCCTTAGCGGTGACTAACTCCTACAATGAGCAGTTCTTC; CDR3aa: CSARSLAVTNSYNEQFF
v_gene: TRBV2; j_gene: TRBJ2-2; d_gene: -; abundance: -; CDR3nt: TGTGCCAGCAGTGTCGGTGACAGGTGTTCCGGGGAGCTGTTTTTT; CDR3aa: CASSVGDRCSGELFF
v_gene: TRBV5-6; j_gene: TRBJ2-7; d_gene: -; abundance: many; CDR3nt: TGTGCCAGCAGCTTGAGGGACACCACTGGGTCCTACGAGCAGTACTTC; CDR3aa: CASSLRDTTGSYEQYF
v_gene: TRBV5-4; j_gene: TRBJ1-2; d_gene: TRBD1; abundance: few; CDR3nt: TGTGCCAGCAGCTTGATGGACAGGGCAGGCTACACCTTC; CDR3aa: CASSLMDRAGYTF
v_gene: TRBV5-4; j_gene: TRBJ2-1; d_gene: -; abundance: -; CDR3nt: TGTGCCAGCAGCTTAGACAGAGGCTACAATGAGCAGTTCTTC; CDR3aa: CASSLDRGYNEQFF
v_gene: TRBV27; j_gene: TRBJ2-1; d_gene: TRBD2; abundance: -; CDR3nt: TGTGCCACCTTAGCGGGAGGGTACAATGAGCAGTTCTTC; CDR3aa: CATLAGGYNEQFF
v_gene: TRBV11-1; j_gene: TRBJ2-7; d_gene: -; abundance: once; CDR3nt: TGTGCCAGCAGTGGGGGAGGAGCTGGGGGTGTCCACGAGCAGTACTTC; CDR3aa: CASSGGGAGGVHEQYF
v_gene: TRBV12-3/TRBV12-4; j_gene: TRBJ1-6; d_gene: TRBD1; abundance: many; CDR3nt: TGTGCCAGCAGAACCGGGACAGGGGAAAATTCACCCCTCCACTTT; CDR3aa: CASRTGTGENSPLHF
v_gene: TRBV19; j_gene: TRBJ1-5; d_gene: TRBD1; abundance: many; CDR3nt: TGTGCCAGTAGTATTAGGACAGGAAGAAATCAGCCCCAGCATTTT; CDR3aa: CASSIRTGRNQPQHF
v_gene: TRBV13; j_gene: TRBJ2-7; d_gene: -; abundance: few; CDR3nt: TGTGCCAGCAGCTTAGGACAAGGACCTATCTTC; CDR3aa: CASSLGQGPIF
v_gene: TRBV18; j_gene: TRBJ1-1; d_gene: TRBD1; abundance: many; CDR3nt: TGTGCCAGCTCCCTAGGACAGGTTTCGAACACTGAAGCTTTCTTT; CDR3aa: CASSLGQVSNTEAFF
v_gene: TRBV6-1; j_gene: TRBJ1-1; d_gene: TRBD1; abundance: -; CDR3nt: TGTGCCAGCAGGAACAGGGGGCGTGTGCTAACTGAAGCTTTCTTT; CDR3aa: CASRNRGRVLTEAFF
v_gene: TRBV2; j_gene: TRBJ2-2; d_gene: TRBD2; abundance: many; CDR3nt: TGTGCCAGCACATTTGAACTAGCGGGCGGTACCGGGGAGCTGTTTTTT; CDR3aa: CASTFELAGGTGELFF
v_gene: TRBV27; j_gene: TRBJ2-1; d_gene: TRBD2; abundance: -; CDR3nt: TGTGCCAGCAGTGGCTTTCTAGCGGGGGACTACAATGAGCAGTTCTTC; CDR3aa: CASSGFLAGDYNEQFF
v_gene: TRBV18; j_gene: TRBJ2-5; d_gene: -; abundance: few; CDR3nt: TGTGCCAGCTCACCGTCGGCAGGGCTTCAAGAGACCCAGTACTTC; CDR3aa: CASSPSAGLQETQYF
v_gene: TRBV12-3/TRBV12-4; j_gene: TRBJ1-1; d_gene: TRBD1; abundance: -; CDR3nt: TGTGCCAGCAGTTTAGGGTACGGGACAGGGTGTAACACTGAATCTTTCTTT; CDR3aa: CASSLGYGTGCNTESFF
v_gene: TRBV12-3/TRBV12-4; j_gene: TRBJ2-5; d_gene: -; abundance: -; CDR3nt: TGTGCCAGCAGTTCCCTCAGGTACCTTCGAGAGACCCAGTACTTC; CDR3aa: CASSSLRYLRETQYF
v_gene: TRBV30; j_gene: TRBJ2-4; d_gene: TRBD2; abundance: many; CDR3nt: TGTGCCCTTGGGGAGGGTGGGAACATTCAGTACTTC; CDR3aa: CALGEGGNIQYF
v_gene: TRBV12-3/TRBV12-4; j_gene: TRBJ2-6; d_gene: -; abundance: -; CDR3nt: TGTGCCAGCAGTTTGAGGAGGTCTGGGTCCAACGTCCTGACTTTC; CDR3aa: CASSLRRSGSNVLTF
v_gene: TRBV6-2/TRBV6-3; j_gene: TRBJ1-1; d_gene: TRBD1; abundance: many; CDR3nt: TGTGCCAGCAGTTACAGGGGGCGGACTGAAGCTTTCTTT; CDR3aa: CASSYRGRTEAFF
v_gene: TRBV19; j_gene: TRBJ1-2; d_gene: -; abundance: many; CDR3nt: TGTGCCAGTAGCCCACGCGGGGGGCGCTATGGCTACACCTTC; CDR3aa: CASSPRGGRYGYTF
v_gene: TRBV15; j_gene: TRBJ2-3; d_gene: TRBD1; abundance: many; CDR3nt: TGTGCCACCAGCAGATACAAAGACAGGGGGGGGACAGATACGCAGTATTTT; CDR3aa: CATSRYKDRGGTDTQYF
v_gene: TRBV6-2/TRBV6-3; j_gene: TRBJ2-5; d_gene: -; abundance: -; CDR3nt: TGTGCCAGCAGCATCGTACTGAAGAGTCGCAGCCCACAAGAGACCCAGTATTTC; CDR3aa: CASSIVLKSRSPQETQYF
v_gene: TRBV7-3; j_gene: TRBJ2-1; d_gene: TRBD2; abundance: many; CDR3nt: TGTGCCAGCAGCTTAGGGAGCGGGAGGGCCAAGAATGAGCAGTTCTTC; CDR3aa: CASSLGSGRAKNEQFF
v_gene: TRBV7-2; j_gene: TRBJ1-5; d_gene: TRBD1; abundance: -; CDR3nt: TGTGACAGCAGCTTAGCTTCAGGGGGCGCCGTTCAGCCCAAGCATTTT; CDR3aa: CDSSLASGGAVQPKHF
v_gene: TRBV9; j_gene: TRBJ1-6; d_gene: TRBD1; abundance: many; CDR3nt: TGTGCCAGCAGCGTCCGAGGGGGACAGAATTCACCCCTCCACTTT; CDR3aa: CASSVRGGQNSPLHF
v_gene: TRBV10-3; j_gene: TRBJ2-7; d_gene: -; abundance: many; CDR3nt: TGTGCCACCCGGGCAGTGACTACTTACGAGCAGTACTTC; CDR3aa: CATRAVTTYEQYF
v_gene: TRBV6-2/TRBV6-3; j_gene: TRBJ2-3; d_gene: -; abundance: few; CDR3nt: TGTGCCAGCAGTTACGGGCTAGTGGTGGGGCGGGATACGCAGTATTTT; CDR3aa: CASSYGLVVGRDTQYF
v_gene: TRBV4-1; j_gene: TRBJ1-2; d_gene: -; abundance: -; CDR3nt: TGCGCCAGCAGCCAAGGTCTCACCAATGTCTATGGCTACACCTTC; CDR3aa: CASSQGLTNVYGYTF
v_gene: TRBV12-3/TRBV12-4; j_gene: TRBJ1-5; d_gene: -; abundance: many; CDR3nt: TGTGCCAGCAGTTTACATAGCAATCAGCCCCAGCATTTT; CDR3aa: CASSLHSNQPQHF
v_gene: TRBV9; j_gene: TRBJ2-2; d_gene: -; abundance: -; CDR3nt: TGTGCCAGCAGCGCCGCTGGGGGGGCCGGGGCCGGGGAGCTGTTTTTT; CDR3aa: CASSAAGGAGAGELFF
v_gene: TRBV28; j_gene: TRBJ1-1; d_gene: -; abundance: many; CDR3nt: TGTGCCAGCAGCGGGAGGGGGGTGTTCACTGAAACTTTCTTT; CDR3aa: CASSGRGVFTETFF
v_gene: TRBV2; j_gene: TRBJ2-2; d_gene: -; abundance: many; CDR3nt: TGTGCCAGCAGCGCGGGACTCCTGAACACCGGGGAGCTGTTTTTT; CDR3aa: CASSAGLLNTGELFF
v_gene: TRBV11-1; j_gene: TRBJ2-5; d_gene: -; abundance: many; CDR3nt: TGTGCCAGCAGCGCGGACACGTACCAAGAGACCCAGTACTTC; CDR3aa: CASSADTYQETQYF
v_gene: TRBV5-6; j_gene: TRBJ2-5; d_gene: -; abundance: many; CDR3nt: TGTGCCAGCAGCTTGGCCGCCCAAGAGACCCAGTACTTC; CDR3aa: CASSLAAQETQYF
v_gene: TRBV24-1; j_gene: TRBJ2-2; d_gene: TRBD1; abundance: -; CDR3nt: TGTGTCACCAGTGATTTTGGACAGGGGGTATTCGGGGAGCTGTTTTTT; CDR3aa: CVTSDFGQGVFGELFF
v_gene: TRBV5-5; j_gene: TRBJ2-7; d_gene: TRBD1; abundance: many; CDR3nt: TGTGCCAGCAGCTTCTTGGGGACAGGGGTCTACGAGCAGTACTTC; CDR3aa: CASSFLGTGVYEQYF